This is a list of T cell receptor beta chains from one sample in a study of shared clonotypes between healthy human individuals. TCRdb's copy holds only in-frame clones and misses some; the assay was immunoSEQ multiplex PCR. Altogether 1.4 million or so clones are present, around 98.5% being singletons, with the ten largest covering 0.36%. Sequencing was performed on naive CD4+ T cells sorted from blood. The receptors come from a man aged 25-45 years in good health. Both conserved end residues are part of each CDR3. The D gene is left open where the match is weak. Some rows mark clone size as missing; the rest say once, few, many or name a class of expanded clone.

clone size	J gene	V gene	D gene	CDR3 DNA	CDR3 protein
-	TRBJ2-1	TRBV27	-	TGTGCCAGCTCCTTGGTTGATAACAATGAGCAGTTCTTC	CASSLVDNNEQFF
-	TRBJ2-5	TRBV5-4	-	TGTGCCAGCAGTTATCCGGGATTAGCGGAGACCCAGTACTTC	CASSYPGLAETQYF
-	TRBJ1-2	TRBV5-1	-	TGCGCCAGCAGCTCAGACAATAACTATGGCTACACCTTC	CASSSDNNYGYTF
-	TRBJ1-1	TRBV5-5	TRBD1	TGTGCCAGCAGCCCCGGGACAGGGGCGGTGGCTTTCTTT	CASSPGTGAVAFF
-	TRBJ2-1	TRBV5-4	TRBD1	TGTGCCAGCAATACAAGAGACAGGGATTTCAATGAGCAGTTCTTC	CASNTRDRDFNEQFF
-	TRBJ2-3	TRBV18	-	TGTGCCAGCGCGACAGGTATTCAAGATACGCAGTATTTT	CASATGIQDTQYF
-	TRBJ2-7	TRBV7-8	TRBD2	TGTGCCAGCAGCTTATGGTCCGCGGGAGGGCCCAACGAGCAGTACTTC	CASSLWSAGGPNEQYF
-	TRBJ1-1	TRBV11-3	-	TGTGCCAGCAGCTTGGGCGGATTGAACACTGAAGCTTTCTTT	CASSLGGLNTEAFF
-	TRBJ2-2	TRBV15	-	TGTGCCACCAGCAGAGATATCCGGACATTCGCCGGGGAGCTGTTTTTT	CATSRDIRTFAGELFF
-	TRBJ1-2	TRBV6-5	-	TGTGCCAGCAGTGACGCTAACTATGGCTACACCTTC	CASSDANYGYTF
-	TRBJ2-3	TRBV11-2	-	TGTGCCAGCAGCTTTAAAGGGGATACGCAGTATTTT	CASSFKGDTQYF
-	TRBJ2-7	TRBV18	TRBD1	TGTGCCAGCTCAGTGGGGACAGGGGTCTTTTCCTACGAGCAGTACTTC	CASSVGTGVFSYEQYF
-	TRBJ2-3	TRBV5-6	TRBD2	TGTGCCAGCAGCTTGGCCGGGGGGTATACGCAGTATTTT	CASSLAGGYTQYF
once	TRBJ2-1	TRBV25-1	TRBD1	TGTGCCAGCAGTGAACTGGGACAGACTAATGAGCAGTTCTTC	CASSELGQTNEQFF
-	TRBJ2-7	TRBV30	TRBD1	TGTGCCTGGAGTGAAGGGGGCCTCATCTACGAGCAGTACTTC	CAWSEGGLIYEQYF
-	TRBJ2-1	TRBV9	-	TGTGCCAGCAGCGTAGTTCCCCTTCCGAACAATGAGCAGTTCTTC	CASSVVPLPNNEQFF
-	TRBJ2-7	TRBV5-1	TRBD2	TGCGCCAGCACCTCGGGGGCGGGAGGGTACGAGCAGTACTTC	CASTSGAGGYEQYF
-	TRBJ2-5	TRBV9	TRBD2	TGTGCCAGCAGCTCTGGAGCGGGAGACGGAGAGACCCAGTACTTC	CASSSGAGDGETQYF
-	TRBJ2-7	TRBV5-1	-	TGCGCCAGCAGTCGACAAGGACAGAGTGAGCAGTACTTC	CASSRQGQSEQYF
-	TRBJ2-7	TRBV19	TRBD2	TGTGCCAGTAGTGGGGTACTAGCGGGAGGCTACGAGCAGTACTTC	CASSGVLAGGYEQYF
-	TRBJ2-1	TRBV7-6	TRBD1	TGTGCCAGCAGCCTCCGACAGGGCTCCATCTACAATGAGCAGTTCTTC	CASSLRQGSIYNEQFF
-	TRBJ2-1	TRBV11-3	-	TGTGCCAGCAGCCTAGGGGGTAGCTACAATGAGCAGTTCTTC	CASSLGGSYNEQFF
-	TRBJ2-7	TRBV6-5	-	TGTGCCAGCAGGCCCCTAGTAGGTCGGGACTACGAGCAGTACTTC	CASRPLVGRDYEQYF
-	TRBJ2-5	TRBV7-8	-	TGTGCCAGCAGCCCCAGGGGGGTCGGGGTGGAGGAGACCCAGTACTTC	CASSPRGVGVEETQYF
-	TRBJ2-3	TRBV10-2	TRBD2	TGCGCCAGCGGGGGCGGACTAGCGTGGGATACGCAGTATTTT	CASGGGLAWDTQYF
once	TRBJ2-2	TRBV7-8	TRBD1	TGTGCCAGCAGCCTAGGGACAGGGGCGGGGAGCGACACCGGGGAGCTGTTTTTT	CASSLGTGAGSDTGELFF
once	TRBJ2-7	TRBV28	TRBD2	TGTGCCAGCAGTTCCACTAGCGGGCCGATCTACGAGCAGTACTTC	CASSSTSGPIYEQYF
-	TRBJ2-5	TRBV27	-	TGTGCCAGCAGTTACCAGGGGGGAGAGACCCAGTACTTC	CASSYQGGETQYF
-	TRBJ2-5	TRBV27	TRBD2	TGTGCCAGCAGTTTGGGGCTAGCGGGGAGGGTCGCGGAGACCCAGTACTTC	CASSLGLAGRVAETQYF
-	TRBJ2-7	TRBV5-1	TRBD1	TGCGCCAGCAGCACGACAGGGGGTTCAGTCGAGCAGTACTTC	CASSTTGGSVEQYF
-	TRBJ1-4	TRBV19	-	TGTGCCAGTAGTAGAACATCAGTTAATGAAAAACTGTTTTTT	CASSRTSVNEKLFF
-	TRBJ1-2	TRBV19	-	TGTGCCAGTAGATTGGACGGGGTATTCTACGGCTACACCTTC	CASRLDGVFYGYTF
-	TRBJ1-2	TRBV9	-	TGTGCCAGCAGCGTAGTCCCAGCCAGGGGACCTAACTATGGCTACACCTTC	CASSVVPARGPNYGYTF